These 21 T cell receptor beta chains originate from one sample sequenced in a study of T cell responses to AZD1222 COVID-19 vaccine. Clones were read by immunoSEQ multiplex PCR, and TCRdb kept only the in-frame ones, dropping some. The sample lists some 150,000 clones, roughly nine tenths occurring once. This specimen consisted of peripheral blood, obtained on day 0 of AZD1222 vaccination. These receptors originate from an adult in good health.

The V and J genes are TRBV30 and TRBJ2-1; D may be TRBD1 (6 bases). Germline lookup yields CDR1 GTSNPN and CDR2 SVGIG (reference sequence). This CDR3 contains 13 residues. The ends were cut back, 8 bases at V and 2 bases at J, with 13 bases in the middle. The CDR3 spells CAGDRRTYNEQFF. CDR3 nucleotides: TGTGCCGGAGACAGGCGCACCTACAATGAGCAGTTCTTC.

V is TRBV5-1 and J is TRBJ2-4, with 7 positions matching TRBD1. The CDR3 length is 14 residues. J was trimmed by 7 bases and V by 3 bases; bases with no gene match: 7. The germline gives CDR1 SGHRS, CDR2 YFSETQ. The CDR3 DNA follows: TGCGCCAGCAGCTCAACAGGGGCCGGGAACATTCAGTACTTC. Protein product: CASSSTGAGNIQYF. Full variable domain (missing parts from reference TRBV5-1 and TRBJ2-4): KAGVTQTPRYLIKTRGQQVTLSCSPISGHRSVSWYQQTPGQGLQFLFEYFSETQRNKGNFPGRFSGRQFSNSRSEMNVSTLELGDSALYLCASSSTGAGNIQYFGAGTRLSVL.

J is TRBJ2-3 and V is TRBV7-9, with 8 positions matching TRBD1. From germline, CDR1 is SEHNR and CDR2 FQNEAQ (reference sequence). The V segment lost 5 bases and the J segment 1 base; nucleotides outside the gene matches: 5. This CDR3 region has 15 residues. In DNA, the CDR3 is TGTGCCAGCAGCGAAGACAGGGGTCGCACAGATACGCAGTATTTT. Protein: CASSEDRGRTDTQYF.

CDR3 coding DNA: TGCGCCAGCAGCCCCTTCGTAGGGGCGGGTGAAAAACTGTTTTTT. It yields the protein CASSPFVGAGEKLFF. V and J are TRBV4-1 and TRBJ1-4, with D perhaps matching TRBD1 (5 bases). CDR1 is MGHRA, CDR2 YSYEKL, per germline. Trimming took 4 bases from V and 7 from J, leaving 16 bases between them. This CDR3 is 15 amino acids long.

V gene TRBV28 combines with J gene TRBJ1-6; TRBD1 might be the D (5 bases). This CDR3 spans 13 amino acids. With 9 bases removed from V and 6 bases from J, the gap between germline ends came to 12 bases. The V gene's germline CDR1 is MDHEN and CDR2 SYDVKM. CDR3 nucleotide sequence: TGTGCCAGTGAGGAGAGGGGTAATTCACCCCTCCACTTT. It is translated as CASEERGNSPLHF.

The chain employs TRBV4-1 and TRBJ2-5, with TRBD1 identical over 7 bases. The CDR3 covers 15 residues. Looked up from germline, CDR1 is MGHRA and CDR2 is YSYEKL. V gave up 0 bases and J gave up 5 bases; unmatched junction bases: 6. The CDR3 sequence is CASSQEKGAGETQYF. The DNA of the CDR3 is TGCGCCAGCAGCCAAGAAAAGGGGGCTGGGGAGACCCAGTACTTC.

This chain links TRBV13 with TRBJ2-1, with D perhaps matching TRBD1 or TRBD2 (5 bases each). Trimming stripped 6 bases from V and 8 bases from J, with 8 bases between. The CDR3 runs to 11 residues. Germline CDR1 is PRHDT and CDR2 is FYEKMQ (reference sequence). CDR3 coding DNA: TGTGCCAGCAGTTTGGGGGATGAGCAGTTCTTC. Protein: CASSLGDEQFF.

The chain links TRBV6-5 to TRBJ2-3; D remains ambiguous. There are 13 residues in the CDR3. Trimming took off 2 bases at V and 3 bases at J, with 6 bases between the two ends. Germline CDR1 and CDR2: MNHEY and SVGAGI. The CDR3 DNA follows: TGTGCCAGCAGTTACGGCTCAACAGATACGCAGTATTTT. It codes for CASSYGSTDTQYF.

This chain joins TRBV28 and TRBJ2-7, with 9 bases lining up with TRBD1. The V and J ends lost 9 bases and 6 bases, in that order; junction bases with no gene match: 12. Germline-derived CDR1 and CDR2 are MDHEN and SYDVKM. The CDR3 loop spans 14 amino acids. Written as DNA, the CDR3 is TGTGCCAGTTCCTCCGGGACAGGGTCTGGCGAGCAGTACTTC. It codes for CASSSGTGSGEQYF.

The rearrangement joins TRBV7-8 to TRBJ2-7; TRBD2 matches 13 bases. After removal of 4 bases from V and 2 bases from J, the junction contained 5 bases not matched to a gene. In germline, CDR1 is SGHVS, CDR2 FQNEAQ. This CDR3 has 16 amino acids. The chain's CDR3 is CASSYLLAGGPYEQYF. CDR3 DNA: TGTGCCAGCAGCTATTTACTAGCGGGAGGGCCCTACGAGCAGTACTTC.

This clone occurred once. The chain combines TRBV28 with TRBJ1-1, with D maybe TRBD1 (5 bases). V was trimmed by 2 bases and J by 1 base, leaving 11 bases between them. The germline V gene encodes CDR1 MDHEN and CDR2 SYDVKM. This CDR3 comprises 15 residues. The CDR3 DNA reads as TGTGCCAGCAGTTTAATGGGGGAGACGAACACTGAAGCTTTCTTT. This sequence encodes CASSLMGETNTEAFF. Together with reference TRBV28 and TRBJ1-1, the CDR3 gives the full variable domain: DVKVTQSSRYLVKRTGEKVFLECVQDMDHENMFWYRQDPGLGLRLIYFSYDVKMKEKGDIPEGYSVSREKKERFSLILESASTNQTSMYLCASSLMGETNTEAFFGQGTRLTVV.

The chain recombines TRBV7-2 with TRBJ1-6; D might be TRBD1 (5 bases). The CDR3 consists of 16 residues. Germline values: CDR1 SGHTA, CDR2 FQGNSA. The V and J ends lost 6 bases and 0 bases respectively, with 12 bases between them. CDR3 amino acids: CASRWDGSSYNSPLHF. Written as DNA, the CDR3 is TGTGCCAGCAGGTGGGACGGAAGCTCCTATAATTCACCCCTCCACTTT.

The chain joins TRBV10-3 to TRBJ2-6; D not resolved. The CDR3 is 16 amino acids. Germline values: CDR1 ENHRY, CDR2 SYGVKD. V was trimmed by 0 bases and J by 0 bases, leaving 6 bases between them. The CDR3 reads CAISESWDSGANVLTF. The CDR3, as DNA: TGTGCCATCAGTGAGTCGTGGGACTCTGGGGCCAACGTCCTGACTTTC.

This chain links TRBV16 with TRBJ2-1; TRBD2 matches 11 bases. The CDR3 totals 15 residues. After removal of 0 bases from V and 6 bases from J, the junction contained 1 base not matched to a gene. The V gene's germline CDR1 is KGHSY and CDR2 FQNENV. The CDR3 DNA is TGTGCCAGCAGCCAATCTAGCGGGAGGGGCAATGAGCAGTTCTTC. This encodes CASSQSSGRGNEQFF.

The chain recombines TRBV29-1 with TRBJ2-7, with D hard to call. From germline, CDR1 is SQVTM and CDR2 ANQGSEA. Trimming removed 1 base from V and 0 bases from J, with 13 bases in between. CDR3 length equals 15 residues. Here the CDR3 DNA reads TGCAGCGTTGAAGCCGAAAACGACAACTCCTACGAGCAGTACTTC. It encodes CSVEAENDNSYEQYF.

This clone was seen a handful of times. This chain joins TRBV2 and TRBJ1-1; 10 bases are a match to TRBD1. This CDR3 is built from 15 residues. The junction had 3 bases not matched to a gene; V was cut back by 1 base and J by 4 bases. Germline lookup yields CDR1 SNHLY and CDR2 FYNNEI. CDR3 nucleotide sequence: TGTGCCAGCAGTGAAGAGGGGACAGGGGTCACTGAAGCTTTCTTT. Protein product: CASSEEGTGVTEAFF.

This chain connects TRBV5-1 to TRBJ1-6; tentative D call: TRBD1 (5 bases). The CDR3 is 15 amino acids. The V end was cut by 0 bases, the J end by 9 bases, with 13 bases between. The germline gives CDR1 SGHRS, CDR2 YFSETQ. CDR3 in DNA: TGCGCCAGCAGCTTGGGGGACGGAAAAGGTTCACCCCTCCACTTT. It yields the protein CASSLGDGKGSPLHF.

The chain uses TRBV3-1 (or the pseudogene TRBV3-2) and TRBJ1-6, with a possible D match to TRBD1 (5 bases). Trimming cost V 10 bases and J 5 bases, with 21 bases left between them. CDR1 LGHDT and CDR2 YNNKEL come from the germline V gene (reference sequence). The CDR3 runs 16 residues. The CDR3 DNA reads as TGTGCCACCTCTGGGACCGAGCGGGAGGATAATTCACCCCTCCACTTT. It specifies CATSGTEREDNSPLHF.

V usage is TRBV10-3 and J usage is TRBJ2-3; D call uncertain. This CDR3 is 15 amino acids long. Trimming removed 4 bases at V and 1 base at J, with 12 bases between. In germline, CDR1 is ENHRY, CDR2 SYGVKD. CDR3 sequence reads: CAISGLGYGTDTQYF. CDR3 DNA sequence: TGTGCCATCAGTGGGCTCGGGTACGGCACAGATACGCAGTATTTT.

This rearrangement joins TRBV19 to TRBJ1-5; D gene unclear. The CDR3 runs to 14 residues. V lost 3 bases, J lost 3 bases, and 9 bases lay in between. Germline V gene sequence: CDR1 LNHDA, CDR2 SQIVND (reference sequence). In DNA form, the CDR3 reads TGTGCCAGTAGTATCCCAGCTACCAATCAGCCCCAGCATTTT. It encodes CASSIPATNQPQHF.

The gene calls are TRBV7-2 and TRBJ2-3, with D unresolved. The germline V gene encodes CDR1 SGHTA and CDR2 FQGNSA. Between the trimmed V and J ends, which lost 3 bases and 3 bases, there was a span of 13 bases. The CDR3 is 15 amino acids. The DNA of the CDR3 is TGTGCCAGCAGCTTTAGCCTTGGAAGGACAGATACGCAGTATTTT. It is translated as CASSFSLGRTDTQYF.